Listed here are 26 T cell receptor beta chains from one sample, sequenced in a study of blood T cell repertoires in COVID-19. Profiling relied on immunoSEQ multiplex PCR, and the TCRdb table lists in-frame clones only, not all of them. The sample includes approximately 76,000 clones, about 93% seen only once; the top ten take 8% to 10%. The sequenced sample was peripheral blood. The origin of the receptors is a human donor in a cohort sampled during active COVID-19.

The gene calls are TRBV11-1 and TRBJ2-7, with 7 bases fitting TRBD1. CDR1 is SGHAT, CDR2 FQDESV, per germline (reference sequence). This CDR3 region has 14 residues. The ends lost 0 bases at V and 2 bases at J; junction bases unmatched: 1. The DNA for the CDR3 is TGTGCCAGCAGCTTAGCAGGGACAGCCTACGAGCAGTACTTC. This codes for CASSLAGTAYEQYF.

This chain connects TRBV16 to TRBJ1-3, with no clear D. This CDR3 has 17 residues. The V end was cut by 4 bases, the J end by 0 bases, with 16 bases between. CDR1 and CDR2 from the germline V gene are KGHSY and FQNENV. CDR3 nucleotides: TGTGCCAGCAGCCCTTACCGGAGGTCCTCCTCTGGAAACACCATATATTTT. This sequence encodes CASSPYRRSSSGNTIYF.

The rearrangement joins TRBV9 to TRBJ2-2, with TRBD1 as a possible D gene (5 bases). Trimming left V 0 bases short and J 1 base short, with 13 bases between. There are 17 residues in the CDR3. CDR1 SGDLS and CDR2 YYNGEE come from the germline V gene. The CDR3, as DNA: TGTGCCAGCAGCGTAGCTCCAGGACACAGGAACACCGGGGAGCTGTTTTTT. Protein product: CASSVAPGHRNTGELFF.

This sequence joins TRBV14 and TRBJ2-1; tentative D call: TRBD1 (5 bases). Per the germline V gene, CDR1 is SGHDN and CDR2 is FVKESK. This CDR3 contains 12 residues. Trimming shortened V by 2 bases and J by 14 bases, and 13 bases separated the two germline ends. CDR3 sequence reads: CASSQREGVKFF. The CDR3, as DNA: TGTGCCAGCAGCCAAAGAGAAGGGGTTAAGTTCTTC.

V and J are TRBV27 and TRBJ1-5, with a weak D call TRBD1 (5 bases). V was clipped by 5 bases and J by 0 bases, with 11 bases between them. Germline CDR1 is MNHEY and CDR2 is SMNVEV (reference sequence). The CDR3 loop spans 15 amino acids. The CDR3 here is CASSPGTGSNQPQHF. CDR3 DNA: TGTGCCAGCAGTCCGGGGACTGGTAGCAATCAGCCCCAGCATTTT.

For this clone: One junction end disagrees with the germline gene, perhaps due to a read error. Here the CDR3 reads CASSLGDRGNQPQHF. CDR3 bases: TGTGCCAGCAGTTTGGGAGACAGGGGCAACCAGCCCCAGCATTTT. The rearrangement joins TRBV27 to TRBJ1-5, with 8 bases fitting TRBD1. CDR1 is MNHEY, CDR2 SMNVEV, per germline (reference sequence). The CDR3 has 15 amino acids.

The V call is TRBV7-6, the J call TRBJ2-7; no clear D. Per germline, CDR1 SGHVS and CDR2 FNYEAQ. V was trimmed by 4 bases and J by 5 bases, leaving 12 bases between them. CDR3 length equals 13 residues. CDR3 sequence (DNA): TGTGCCAGCAGCTCAGACACTTCTAACGAGCAGTACTTC. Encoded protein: CASSSDTSNEQYF.

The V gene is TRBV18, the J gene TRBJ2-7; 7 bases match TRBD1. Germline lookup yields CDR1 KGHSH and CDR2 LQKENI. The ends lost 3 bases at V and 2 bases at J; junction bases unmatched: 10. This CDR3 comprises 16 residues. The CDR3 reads CASSPDDRAYAYEQYF. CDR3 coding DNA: TGTGCCAGCTCACCCGACGACAGGGCATATGCCTACGAGCAGTACTTC.

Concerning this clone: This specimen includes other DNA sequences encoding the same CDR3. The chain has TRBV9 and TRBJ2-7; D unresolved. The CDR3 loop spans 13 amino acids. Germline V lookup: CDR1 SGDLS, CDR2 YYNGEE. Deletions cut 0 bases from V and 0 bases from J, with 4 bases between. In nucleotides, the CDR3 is TGTGCCAGCAGCGTAGCTAGCTCCTACGAGCAGTACTTC. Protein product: CASSVASSYEQYF.

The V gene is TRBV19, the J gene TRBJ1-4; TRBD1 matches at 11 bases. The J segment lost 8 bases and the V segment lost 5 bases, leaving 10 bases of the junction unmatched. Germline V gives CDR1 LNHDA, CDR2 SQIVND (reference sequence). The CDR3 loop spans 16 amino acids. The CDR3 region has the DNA TGTGCCAGTAGTCGTACGGACAGGGGGCGGCAGGAAAAACTGTTTTTT. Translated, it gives CASSRTDRGRQEKLFF.

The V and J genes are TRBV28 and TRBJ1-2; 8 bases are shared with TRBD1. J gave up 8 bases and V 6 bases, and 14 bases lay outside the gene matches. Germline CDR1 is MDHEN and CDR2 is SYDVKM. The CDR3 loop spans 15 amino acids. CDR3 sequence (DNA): TGTGCCAGCAGACCGAGGACAGGGAGGACATGGGGCTACACCTTC. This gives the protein CASRPRTGRTWGYTF.

The DNA of the CDR3 is TGTGCCAGCAGCGGGACAGGGGTGAGGGCCAACGTCCTGACTTTC. It yields the protein CASSGTGVRANVLTF. The chain couples TRBV9 to TRBJ2-6, with TRBD1 matching over 9 bases. Trimming at V came to 3 bases and at J to 5 bases, leaving 3 bases not matched to a gene. This CDR3 has 15 residues. Germline V gene sequence: CDR1 SGDLS, CDR2 YYNGEE.

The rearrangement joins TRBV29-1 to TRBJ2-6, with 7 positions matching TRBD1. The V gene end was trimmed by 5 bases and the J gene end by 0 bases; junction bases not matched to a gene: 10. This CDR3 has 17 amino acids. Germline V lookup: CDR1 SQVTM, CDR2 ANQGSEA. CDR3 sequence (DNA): TGCAGCGTTTTAACAGGGGTCCCTGACTCTGGGGCCAACGTCCTGACTTTC. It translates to CSVLTGVPDSGANVLTF.

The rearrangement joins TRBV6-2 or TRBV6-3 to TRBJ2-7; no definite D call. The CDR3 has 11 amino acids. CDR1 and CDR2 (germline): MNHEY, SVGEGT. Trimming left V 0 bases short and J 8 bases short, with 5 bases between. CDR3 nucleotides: TGTGCCAGCAGTTACTCGGGCAAGCAGTACTTC. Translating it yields CASSYSGKQYF.

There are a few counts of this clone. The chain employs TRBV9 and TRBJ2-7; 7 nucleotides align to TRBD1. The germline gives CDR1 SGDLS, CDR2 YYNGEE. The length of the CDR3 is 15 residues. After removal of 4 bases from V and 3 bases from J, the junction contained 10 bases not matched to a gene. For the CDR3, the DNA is TGTGCCAGCAGCCTCACGACAGGGATAGGCTACGAGCAGTACTTC. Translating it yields CASSLTTGIGYEQYF.

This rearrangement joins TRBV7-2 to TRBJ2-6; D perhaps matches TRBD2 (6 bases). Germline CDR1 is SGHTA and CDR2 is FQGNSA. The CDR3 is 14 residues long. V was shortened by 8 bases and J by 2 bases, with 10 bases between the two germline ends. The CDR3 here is CASRREAGANVLTF. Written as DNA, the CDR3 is TGTGCCAGCCGGAGGGAAGCTGGGGCCAACGTCCTGACTTTC.

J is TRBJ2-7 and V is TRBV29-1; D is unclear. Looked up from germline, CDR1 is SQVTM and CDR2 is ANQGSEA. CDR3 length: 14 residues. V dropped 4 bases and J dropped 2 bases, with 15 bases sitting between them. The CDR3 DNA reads TGCAGCGTTGTGGGTAGGTTGGGCACCTACGAGCAGTACTTC. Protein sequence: CSVVGRLGTYEQYF.

The DNA for the CDR3 is TGTGCCAGCAGCTTAGCAAGGGGGTCACCCTATAATTCACCCCTCCACTTT. It encodes CASSLARGSPYNSPLHF. The V gene is TRBV7-8, the J gene TRBJ1-6; D perhaps matches TRBD1 (6 bases). This CDR3 comprises 17 residues. Germline-derived CDR1 and CDR2 are SGHVS and FQNEAQ. Trimming pared 0 bases from V and 2 bases from J, leaving 11 bases between. Full variable domain (missing parts from reference TRBV7-8 and TRBJ1-6): GAGVSQSPRYKVAKRGQDVALRCDPISGHVSLFWYQQALGQGPEFLTYFQNEAQLDKSGLPSDRFFAERPEGSVSTLKIQRTQQEDSAVYLCASSLARGSPYNSPLHFGNGTRLTVT.

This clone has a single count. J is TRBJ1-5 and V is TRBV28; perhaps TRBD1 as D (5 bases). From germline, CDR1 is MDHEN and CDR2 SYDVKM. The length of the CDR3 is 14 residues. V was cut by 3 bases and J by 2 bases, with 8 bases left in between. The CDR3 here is CASSFSGRNQPQHF. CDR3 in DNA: TGTGCCAGCAGTTTTTCAGGGCGCAATCAGCCCCAGCATTTT. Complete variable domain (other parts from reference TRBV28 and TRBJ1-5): DVKVTQSSRYLVKRTGEKVFLECVQDMDHENMFWYRQDPGLGLRLIYFSYDVKMKEKGDIPEGYSVSREKKERFSLILESASTNQTSMYLCASSFSGRNQPQHFGDGTRLSIL.

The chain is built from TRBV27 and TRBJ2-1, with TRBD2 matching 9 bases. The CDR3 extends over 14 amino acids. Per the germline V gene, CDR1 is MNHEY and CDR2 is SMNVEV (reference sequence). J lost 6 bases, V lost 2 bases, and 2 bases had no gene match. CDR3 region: CASSLAGGPNEQFF. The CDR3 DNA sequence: TGTGCCAGCAGTTTAGCGGGGGGGCCCAATGAGCAGTTCTTC.

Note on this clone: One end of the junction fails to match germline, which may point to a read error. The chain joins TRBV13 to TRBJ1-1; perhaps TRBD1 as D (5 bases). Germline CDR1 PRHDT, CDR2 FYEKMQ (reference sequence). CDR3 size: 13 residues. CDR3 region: CASSPRGRAEAFF. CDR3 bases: TGTGCCAGCAGCCCCCGAGGCAGGGCTGAGGCTTTCTTT.

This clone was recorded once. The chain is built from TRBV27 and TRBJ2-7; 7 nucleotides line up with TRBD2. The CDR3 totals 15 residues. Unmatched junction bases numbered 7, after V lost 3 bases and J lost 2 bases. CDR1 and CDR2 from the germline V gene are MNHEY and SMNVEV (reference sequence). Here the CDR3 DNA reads TGTGCCAGCAGTTTGAGCGGGGAAAGGCCCTACGAGCAGTACTTC. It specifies CASSLSGERPYEQYF.

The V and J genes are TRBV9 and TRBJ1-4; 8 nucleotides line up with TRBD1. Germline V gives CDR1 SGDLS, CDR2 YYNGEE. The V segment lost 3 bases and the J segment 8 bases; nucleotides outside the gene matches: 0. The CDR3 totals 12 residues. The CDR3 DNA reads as TGTGCCAGCAGCGGACAGGGGGAAAAACTGTTTTTT. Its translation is CASSGQGEKLFF.

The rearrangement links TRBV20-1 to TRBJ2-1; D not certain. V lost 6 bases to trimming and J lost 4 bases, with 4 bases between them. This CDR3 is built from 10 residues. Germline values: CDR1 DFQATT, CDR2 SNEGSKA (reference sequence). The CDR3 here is CSAEYNEQFF. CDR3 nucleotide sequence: TGCAGTGCAGAGTACAATGAGCAGTTCTTC.

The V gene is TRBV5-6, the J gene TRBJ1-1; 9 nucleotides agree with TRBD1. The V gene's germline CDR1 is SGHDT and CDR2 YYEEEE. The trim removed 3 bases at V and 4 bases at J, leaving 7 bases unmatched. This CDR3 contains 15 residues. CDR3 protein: CASSWGTGSATEAFF. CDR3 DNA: TGTGCCAGCAGCTGGGGGACAGGGTCGGCCACTGAAGCTTTCTTT.

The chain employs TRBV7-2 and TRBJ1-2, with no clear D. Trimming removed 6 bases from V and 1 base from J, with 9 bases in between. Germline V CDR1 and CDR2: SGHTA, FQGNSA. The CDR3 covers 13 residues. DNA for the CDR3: TGTGCCAGCAGTCCGGGGAGTAACTATGGCTACACCTTC. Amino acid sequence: CASSPGSNYGYTF. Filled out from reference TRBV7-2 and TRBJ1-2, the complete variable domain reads GAGVSQSPSNKVTEKGKDVELRCDPISGHTALYWYRQSLGQGLEFLIYFQGNSAPDKSGLPSDRFSAERTGGSVSTLTIQRTQQEDSAVYLCASSPGSNYGYTFGSGTRLTVV.